This is a list of T cell receptor beta chains from one sample in a study of OX40 agonist ivuxolimab in advanced cancers. TCRdb's copy holds only in-frame clones and misses some; the assay was immunoSEQ multiplex PCR. The repertoire holds tens of thousands of clones, with about 90% as singletons. The sequenced sample was CD4+ or CD8+ T cells sorted from blood, obtained in a trial of the OX40 agonist ivuxolimab. The receptors here all came from an adult with an advanced solid tumor such as melanoma, head and neck, liver or kidney cancer. The CDR3 runs from the conserved cysteine through the conserved F or W. Fields, in order: V gene, J gene, D gene, clone size, CDR3 protein, CDR3 DNA. D genes are given only for firm matches. Clone sizes are given selectively: once, few, many, or a class where the clone is expanded.

V: TRBV19
J: TRBJ2-7
D: TRBD1
size: NA
CDR3: CASSRRQGAHEQYF
DNA: TGTGCCAGTAGTCGGAGACAGGGGGCCCACGAGCAGTACTTC

V: TRBV28
J: TRBJ1-1
D: NA
size: NA
CDR3: CASSFPLESRNTEAFF
DNA: TGTGCCAGCAGTTTCCCCTTGGAGAGCCGAAACACTGAAGCTTTCTTT

V: TRBV5-3
J: TRBJ2-5
D: TRBD2
size: NA
CDR3: CARGDLSHGTREYQETQYF
DNA: TGTGCCAGAGGAGATCTATCTCACGGGACTAGAGAATATCAAGAGACCCAGTACTTC

V: TRBV19
J: TRBJ1-2
D: NA
size: NA
CDR3: CASSPTPNYGYTF
DNA: TGTGCCAGTAGTCCTACACCTAACTATGGCTACACCTTC

V: TRBV23-1
J: TRBJ2-7
D: NA
size: NA
CDR3: CASSQSIKGPTYEQYF
DNA: TGCGCCAGCAGTCAATCGATTAAAGGGCCCACTTACGAGCAGTACTTC

V: TRBV7-9
J: TRBJ2-7
D: NA
size: NA
CDR3: CASSLDGTGTDEQYF
DNA: TGTGCCAGCAGCTTAGATGGAACAGGGACGGACGAGCAGTACTTC

V: TRBV7-9
J: TRBJ2-7
D: NA
size: once
CDR3: CASSFRDGPYEQYF
DNA: TGTGCCAGCAGTTTCCGGGACGGACCCTACGAGCAGTACTTC

V: TRBV7-2
J: TRBJ2-2
D: NA
size: NA
CDR3: CASSLRGQFTGELFF
DNA: TGTGCCAGCAGCTTGAGAGGACAATTCACCGGGGAGCTGTTTTTT

V: TRBV19
J: TRBJ1-5
D: NA
size: NA
CDR3: CASSIAANEVQPQHF
DNA: TGTGCCAGTAGTATAGCGGCAAACGAGGTGCAGCCCCAGCATTTT

V: TRBV11-3
J: TRBJ2-1
D: TRBD2
size: NA
CDR3: CASSLLGGSSYNEQFF
DNA: TGTGCCAGCAGCTTATTGGGAGGGTCCTCCTACAATGAGCAGTTCTTC

V: TRBV5-1
J: TRBJ2-2
D: NA
size: NA
CDR3: CASSLAETNTGELFF
DNA: TGCGCCAGCAGCTTGGCCGAGACGAACACCGGGGAGCTGTTTTTT

V: TRBV28
J: TRBJ2-4
D: NA
size: NA
CDR3: CASSGRLSTNADGIQYF
DNA: TGTGCCAGCAGCGGGCGACTGTCGACTAACGCCGATGGCATTCAGTACTTC